The 13 T cell receptor beta chains presented below share a single source sample, sequenced in a study of blood T cell repertoires in COVID-19. The repertoire was sequenced with immunoSEQ multiplex PCR; TCRdb's copy has only in-frame clones and lacks some. Of 110,000 or so clones listed, around 84% were seen once; the top ten hold less than 3.5%. Sequenced input: peripheral blood. The receptors were gathered from a man aged 35-49 years with acute or convalescent COVID-19.

This clone came up once. This chain links TRBV6-5 with TRBJ1-2; the D gene is possibly TRBD1 (5 bases). This CDR3 is 14 amino acids long. Germline CDR1 and CDR2: MNHEY and SVGAGI. V was shortened by 7 bases and J by 5 bases, with 17 bases between the two germline ends. CDR3 bases: TGTGCCAGCATGGGGGGAGACAGTGTTTATGGCTACACCTTC. This codes for CASMGGDSVYGYTF.

In this sample, this clone turned up once. The rearrangement joins TRBV11-2 to TRBJ2-7; D unclear. Trimming cost V 1 base and J 0 bases, with 13 bases left between them. CDR3 length: 16 residues. Germline loops: CDR1 SGHAT, CDR2 FQNNGV. The CDR3 nucleotides read TGTGCCAGCAGCTTAGCAAGAGGCCTTAGCTCCTACGAGCAGTACTTC. Its translation is CASSLARGLSSYEQYF.

The chain links TRBV20-1 to TRBJ1-4, with 9 bases identical to TRBD1. This CDR3 comprises 17 residues. The trim removed 3 bases at V and 3 bases at J, leaving 11 bases unmatched. The germline V gene encodes CDR1 DFQATT and CDR2 SNEGSKA (reference sequence). For the CDR3, the DNA is TGCAGTGCTAGTCAGGACAGGGGTTGGAGGGCTAATGAAAAACTGTTTTTT. Protein: CSASQDRGWRANEKLFF.

The V and J genes are TRBV4-2 and TRBJ2-5, with TRBD2 as a possible D gene (5 bases). The germline V and J ends were trimmed by 0 bases and 2 bases, with 10 bases remaining between them. This CDR3 has 15 residues. Per the germline V gene, CDR1 is LGHNA and CDR2 is YNFKEQ. Written as DNA, the CDR3 is TGTGCCAGCAGCCAAGAAGGAGCGGATCAAGAGACCCAGTACTTC. It yields the protein CASSQEGADQETQYF.

This chain joins TRBV13 and TRBJ1-2; D is possibly TRBD1 (6 bases). CDR1 and CDR2 (germline): PRHDT, FYEKMQ (reference sequence). V shed 0 bases and J shed 4 bases, with 18 bases lying between them. CDR3 length equals 17 residues. The chain's CDR3 is CASSLGTGFVSLYGYTF. CDR3 coding DNA: TGTGCCAGCAGCTTAGGTACAGGGTTTGTGAGTCTCTATGGCTACACCTTC.

This chain joins TRBV27 and TRBJ2-3, with TRBD2 as a possible D gene (7 bases). V was trimmed by 3 bases and J by 5 bases, leaving 27 bases between them. Germline loops: CDR1 MNHEY, CDR2 SMNVEV (reference sequence). The CDR3 sequence is 19 residues long. For the CDR3, the DNA is TGTGCCAGCAGTTTGAGGACGGCCGGGGGGCCCTTAGGGGAAGATACGCAGTATTTT. It codes for CASSLRTAGGPLGEDTQYF.

The chain is built from TRBV9 and TRBJ1-2, with TRBD1 as a possible D gene (6 bases). V shed 0 bases and J shed 4 bases, with 28 bases lying between them. Looked up from germline, CDR1 is SGDLS and CDR2 is YYNGEE. CDR3 size: 20 residues. CDR3 sequence reads: CASSVAPLQGAVNYGYGYTF. CDR3 nucleotide sequence: TGTGCCAGCAGCGTAGCCCCCCTACAGGGTGCGGTGAACTATGGCTATGGCTACACCTTC.

This rearrangement joins TRBV29-1 to TRBJ2-7; D may be TRBD1 (5 bases). With 5 bases removed from V and 2 bases from J, the gap between germline ends came to 13 bases. The CDR3 contains 13 residues. The germline CDR1 and CDR2 sequences are SQVTM and ANQGSEA. CDR3 nucleotides: TGCAGCGTTTGTGTGACAGACGCCTACGAGCAGTACTTC. Its translation: CSVCVTDAYEQYF.

This chain joins TRBV4-3 and TRBJ2-1; a possible D gene is TRBD2 (7 bases). Between the trimmed V and J ends, which lost 0 bases and 2 bases, there was a span of 14 bases. The germline V gene has CDR1 LGHNA and CDR2 YSLEER. The CDR3 runs 17 residues. The CDR3 region is CASSQDHGGHPYNEQFF. Here the CDR3 DNA reads TGCGCCAGCAGCCAAGATCACGGGGGGCACCCCTACAATGAGCAGTTCTTC.

The rearrangement joins TRBV4-3 to TRBJ2-5; possible D gene TRBD2, 6 bases. The germline gives CDR1 LGHNA, CDR2 YSLEER. This CDR3 has 19 amino acids. Between the trimmed V and J ends, which lost 0 bases and 4 bases, there was a span of 24 bases. Here the CDR3 DNA reads TGCGCCAGCAGCCAAGATGATCCGGCGACTAGGGAAGGCTTAGAGACCCAGTACTTC. Translation gives CASSQDDPATREGLETQYF.

J is TRBJ2-1 and V is TRBV18; 10 nucleotides match TRBD2. Germline CDR1 and CDR2: KGHSH and LQKENI. The CDR3 extends over 15 amino acids. J lost 8 bases, V lost 3 bases, and 7 bases had no gene match. CDR3 DNA: TGTGCCAGCTCACCGGAGCGGGGGGGCCGGGATGAGCAGTTCTTC. Translating gives CASSPERGGRDEQFF.

The rearrangement uses TRBV18 and TRBJ2-1; D not resolved. Trimming took off 2 bases at V and 3 bases at J, with 5 bases between the two ends. This CDR3 is built from 13 residues. Germline CDR1 and CDR2: KGHSH and LQKENI. The CDR3 loop reads CASSPNSYNEQFF. CDR3 DNA: TGTGCCAGCTCACCAAACAGCTACAATGAGCAGTTCTTC.

The chain employs TRBV12-5 and TRBJ2-7; the D gene is possibly TRBD1 (5 bases). Germline assignment: CDR1 LGHNT and CDR2 FRNRAP. V was cut by 3 bases and J by 3 bases, with 15 bases left in between. The CDR3 totals 15 residues. In nucleotides, the CDR3 is TGTGCTAGTGGTTTTGGCAGGGATAAAGGCTACGAGCAGTACTTC. It translates to CASGFGRDKGYEQYF.